This record looks at one T cell receptor beta chain sequence and its context. Trimming shortened V by 1 base and J by 2 bases, and 8 bases separated the two germline ends. Germline loops: CDR1 SGHDT, CDR2 YYEEEE. The CDR3 contains 14 residues. Template material for amplifying TCR beta CDR3 regions consisted of RNA transcripts. HTBI primers drove first-round RT-PCR of the TCR CDR3. TCRdb fed the multiplex PCR reads into MiXCR, producing one record per CDR3 protein. This repertoire shows a few hundred thousand distinct CDR3 sequences, about 16% found once; its top ten account for 25% to 30%. These data originate in a study of T cells in Graves' hyperthyroidism and ophthalmopathy.

The V call is TRBV5-6, the J call TRBJ2-3; D unresolved. This receptor was taken from a woman aged 25 to 39 with Graves' ophthalmopathy. Sequencing input: blood. For the CDR3, the DNA is TGTGCCAGCAGCTTGTACGGCCACACAGATACGCAGTATTTT. Translated: CASSLYGHTDTQYF.